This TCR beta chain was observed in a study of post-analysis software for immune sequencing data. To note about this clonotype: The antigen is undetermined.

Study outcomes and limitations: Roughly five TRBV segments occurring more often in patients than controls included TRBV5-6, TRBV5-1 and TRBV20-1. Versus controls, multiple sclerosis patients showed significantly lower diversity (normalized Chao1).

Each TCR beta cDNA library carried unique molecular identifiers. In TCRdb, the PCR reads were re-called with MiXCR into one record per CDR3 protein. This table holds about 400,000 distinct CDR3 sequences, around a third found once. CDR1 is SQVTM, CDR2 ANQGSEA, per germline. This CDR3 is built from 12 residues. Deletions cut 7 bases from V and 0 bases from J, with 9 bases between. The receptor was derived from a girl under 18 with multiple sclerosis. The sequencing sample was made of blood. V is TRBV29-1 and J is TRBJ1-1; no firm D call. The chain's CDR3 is CSDRQVNTEAFF. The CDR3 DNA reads TGCAGCGACCGACAAGTGAACACTGAAGCTTTCTTT.